These 25 T cell receptor beta chains originate from one sample sequenced in a study of beta chain features in type 1 diabetes. TCRB transcripts that were expressed got sequenced, as all of the isolated RNA had been reverse transcribed. Using immunoSEQ multiplex PCR, the repertoire was profiled, and TCRdb retains in-frame clones only, with some absent. The sample lists some 270,000 clones, approximately 8% occurring once. Input material: central memory CD4+ T cells from blood. Every receptor here comes from a woman between 18 and 29 years old in good health.

Of note for this clone: This sample also contains other DNA sequences that code for the same CDR3. This chain's CDR3 is CASSLAQGREQFF. The CDR3 DNA reads TGTGCCAGCAGCTTAGCTCAGGGGCGGGAGCAGTTCTTC. The chain couples TRBV7-7 to TRBJ2-1; tentatively, D is TRBD1 (6 bases). V lost 0 bases, J lost 10 bases, and 10 bases lay in between. The length of the CDR3 is 13 residues. Germline lookup yields CDR1 SSHAT and CDR2 FNYEAQ (reference sequence). Full variable domain (remainder filled in from reference TRBV7-7 and TRBJ2-1): GAGVSQSPRYKVTKRGQDVTLRCDPISSHATLYWYQQALGQGPEFLTYFNYEAQPDKSGLPSDRFSAERPEGSISTLTIQRTEQRDSAMYRCASSLAQGREQFFGPGTRLTVL.

Many counts were recorded for this clone. The chain employs TRBV7-2 and TRBJ1-2, with D unclear. Germline CDR1 SGHTA, CDR2 FQGNSA. The CDR3 covers 12 residues. Trimming cost V 5 bases and J 7 bases, with 11 bases left between them. CDR3 in amino acids: CASSPDVGGYTF. The CDR3 nucleotides read TGTGCCAGCAGCCCTGATGTTGGTGGCTACACCTTC.

In this sample, this clone turned up many times. This chain links TRBV4-1 with TRBJ1-6; a weak D match, TRBD1 (5 bases). The CDR3 has 16 residues. Deletions cut 0 bases from V and 10 bases from J, with 16 bases between. Looked up from germline, CDR1 is MGHRA and CDR2 is YSYEKL. The CDR3 region has the DNA TGCGCCAGCAGCCAAGAGGTCGGGGGACGGGGATCACCCCTCCACTTT. Its translation is CASSQEVGGRGSPLHF.

This clone has a handful of counts. The rearrangement uses TRBV7-8 and TRBJ2-5, with a tentative D call TRBD2 (6 bases). From germline, CDR1 is SGHVS and CDR2 FQNEAQ. Trimming shortened V by 5 bases and J by 2 bases, and 15 bases separated the two germline ends. The CDR3 has 15 amino acids. The CDR3 loop is CASSSGRVGQETQYF. CDR3 nucleotides: TGTGCCAGCAGCAGCGGGCGGGTGGGACAAGAGACCCAGTACTTC.

This clone was picked up a small number of times. Other nucleotide sequences in the sample specify the same CDR3. V is TRBV2 and J is TRBJ1-3; D not resolved. From germline, CDR1 is SNHLY and CDR2 FYNNEI. V was clipped by 6 bases and J by 0 bases, with 9 bases between them. The CDR3 has 14 residues. The CDR3 loop is CASRETSSGNTIYF. The CDR3 nucleotides are TGTGCCAGCAGGGAGACGAGCTCTGGAAACACCATATATTTT.

This clone was counted a few times. This rearrangement joins TRBV7-3 to TRBJ1-1; D remains unclear. Germline lookup yields CDR1 SGHTA and CDR2 FQGTGA. V lost 1 base and J lost 3, with 9 bases in between. The CDR3 sequence is 14 residues long. CDR3 loop: CASSLMRGDTEAFF. CDR3 DNA: TGTGCCAGCAGCTTAATGCGGGGTGACACTGAAGCTTTCTTT. Full variable domain (missing parts from reference TRBV7-3 and TRBJ1-1): GAGVSQTPSNKVTEKGKYVELRCDPISGHTALYWYRQSLGQGPEFLIYFQGTGAADDSGLPNDRFFAVRPEGSVSTLKIQRTERGDSAVYLCASSLMRGDTEAFFGQGTRLTVV.

This chain uses TRBV27 with TRBJ2-1; 7 bases fit TRBD2. The CDR3 extends over 14 amino acids. Unmatched junction bases numbered 5, after V lost 3 bases and J lost 6 bases. Germline-derived CDR1 and CDR2 are MNHEY and SMNVEV (reference sequence). CDR3 bases: TGTGCCAGCAGTTTCGGGGGGAGACCCAATGAGCAGTTCTTC. It encodes CASSFGGRPNEQFF.

The chain couples TRBV28 to TRBJ2-2, with D possibly TRBD2 on 6 matching bases. Trimming removed 5 bases at V and 4 bases at J, with 14 bases between. Looked up from germline, CDR1 is MDHEN and CDR2 is SYDVKM. The CDR3 runs 15 residues. The CDR3 is CASSPYWGGTGELFF. The DNA of the CDR3 is TGTGCCAGCAGTCCCTACTGGGGAGGCACCGGGGAGCTGTTTTTT.

This clone has a handful of counts. The CDR3 bases are TGTGCCAGTTCAGTCCAGGGGGTCAACACCGGGGAGCTGTTTTTT. Translation gives CASSVQGVNTGELFF. This chain links TRBV19 with TRBJ2-2; 7 bases match TRBD1. In germline, CDR1 is LNHDA, CDR2 SQIVND (reference sequence). This CDR3 spans 15 amino acids. The V gene end was trimmed by 8 bases and the J gene end by 2 bases; junction bases not matched to a gene: 8.

The rearrangement joins TRBV6-6 to TRBJ2-2; D is undetermined. Between the trimmed V and J ends, which lost 7 bases and 5 bases, there was a span of 14 bases. CDR1 and CDR2 (germline): MNHNY, SVGAGI (reference sequence). This CDR3 has 14 amino acids. The CDR3 DNA sequence: TGTGCCAGCACCCCGAGGTTAGAGACCGGGGAGCTGTTTTTT. Translation: CASTPRLETGELFF.

This chain joins TRBV7-3 and TRBJ2-3, with 9 bases matching TRBD1. The CDR3 runs 14 residues. Germline assignment: CDR1 SGHTA and CDR2 FQGTGA. J lost 4 bases, V lost 3 bases, and 2 bases had no gene match. The CDR3 here is CASSFTGGSDTQYF. In DNA form, the CDR3 reads TGTGCCAGCAGCTTCACAGGGGGCTCAGATACGCAGTATTTT.

This clone was detected only a few times. CDR3 sequence (DNA): TGTGCCAGCAGAAAGGGGGGTATGATGAATTCACCCCTCCACTTT. Translated, it gives CASRKGGMMNSPLHF. The J gene is TRBJ1-6, the V gene TRBV6-5; D might be TRBD1 (6 bases). V lost 6 bases and J lost 7, with 16 bases in between. This CDR3 is built from 15 residues. In germline, CDR1 is MNHEY, CDR2 SVGAGI.

This clone was seen a handful of times. The J gene is TRBJ2-2, the V gene TRBV9; D is uncertain. V gave up 0 bases and J gave up 3 bases, with 12 bases separating them. This CDR3 has 16 residues. CDR1 SGDLS and CDR2 YYNGEE come from the germline V gene. As DNA, the CDR3 is TGTGCCAGCAGCGTAGCTCCTATGATTCACACCGGGGAGCTGTTTTTT. This codes for CASSVAPMIHTGELFF.

This clone was seen a few times. The chain couples TRBV14 to TRBJ2-1; D is possibly TRBD2 (5 bases). V lost 0 bases to trimming and J lost 1 base, with 10 bases between them. Germline CDR1 reads SGHDN; CDR2 reads FVKESK. The CDR3 contains 16 residues. Written as DNA, the CDR3 is TGTGCCAGCAGCCAAGATCTAAGCGGATCCTACAATGAGCAGTTCTTC. Its translation is CASSQDLSGSYNEQFF.

This clone was seen a handful of times. V and J are TRBV14 and TRBJ1-2, with unresolved D. Deletions cut 5 bases from V and 5 bases from J, with 9 bases between. Germline loops: CDR1 SGHDN, CDR2 FVKESK. This CDR3 spans 12 amino acids. The CDR3 DNA sequence: TGTGCCAGCAGCGTACGTGGGTATGGCTACACCTTC. Amino acids: CASSVRGYGYTF.

The chain carries TRBV5-4 and TRBJ2-5; 12 bases agree with TRBD2. Germline loops: CDR1 SGHNT, CDR2 YYREEE (reference sequence). The CDR3 spans 17 residues. Trimming removed 4 bases from V and 4 bases from J; junction bases left unmatched: 11. The CDR3 here is CASSQTSGGRMGETQYF. In nucleotides, the CDR3 is TGTGCCAGCAGCCAGACTAGCGGGGGACGAATGGGAGAGACCCAGTACTTC.

The table lists this clone with a few counts. The chain carries TRBV6-5 and TRBJ1-2, with D perhaps matching TRBD1 (6 bases). V was shortened by 6 bases and J by 4 bases, with 18 bases between the two germline ends. CDR3 length: 15 amino acids. CDR1 MNHEY and CDR2 SVGAGI come from the germline V gene. The CDR3 bases are TGTGCCAGCAGCCCCGGGGGGGCCCTAGCCTATGGCTACACCTTC. Translation: CASSPGGALAYGYTF.

This clone was detected a few times. The chain employs TRBV5-1 and TRBJ1-2; D not resolved. The germline V and J ends were trimmed by 4 bases and 4 bases, with 8 bases remaining between them. The CDR3 is 12 amino acids. Germline V gene lookup returns CDR1 SGHRS and CDR2 YFSETQ. This CDR3 reads CASSSSFYGYTF. CDR3 nucleotide sequence: TGCGCCAGCAGCAGTTCTTTCTATGGCTACACCTTC.

The chain links TRBV7-3 to TRBJ2-5; no definite D call. This CDR3 contains 12 residues. The germline gives CDR1 SGHTA, CDR2 FQGTGA. V lost 6 bases and J lost 2, with 7 bases in between. For the CDR3, the DNA is TGTGCCAGCAGGCACCATCAAGAGACCCAGTACTTC. Translated: CASRHHQETQYF.

This clone showed up just a few times. J is TRBJ1-5 and V is TRBV30, with a tentative D call TRBD1 (6 bases). CDR1 and CDR2 from the germline V gene are GTSNPN and SVGIG (reference sequence). Trimming pared 2 bases from V and 5 bases from J, leaving 10 bases between. This CDR3 contains 13 residues. Here the CDR3 DNA reads TGTGCCTGGAGTACGTCAGGGGATCAGCCCCAGCATTTT. Protein sequence: CAWSTSGDQPQHF.

The J gene is TRBJ1-5, the V gene TRBV29-1; D call uncertain. The germline CDR1 and CDR2 sequences are SQVTM and ANQGSEA. The CDR3 contains 14 residues. The ends were cut back, 5 bases at V and 2 bases at J, with 13 bases in the middle. The CDR3 protein is CSVSGSCGNQPQHF. CDR3 in DNA: TGCAGCGTTTCGGGGTCCTGTGGCAATCAGCCCCAGCATTTT.

This clone was observed at least ten times. The rearrangement joins TRBV5-4 to TRBJ2-3, with D possibly being TRBD1 (6 bases). Trimming cost V 0 bases and J 4 bases, with 12 bases left between them. The CDR3 sequence is 15 residues long. The germline CDR1 and CDR2 sequences are SGHNT and YYREEE (reference sequence). In DNA, the CDR3 is TGTGCCAGCAGCTTGGGGTTGCAGGGGTCAGATACGCAGTATTTT. Translation: CASSLGLQGSDTQYF.

This clone has a handful of counts. V is TRBV18 and J is TRBJ2-1; D may be TRBD2 (5 bases). Per germline, CDR1 KGHSH and CDR2 LQKENI. The CDR3 is 16 residues long. Trimming stripped 3 bases from V and 0 bases from J, with 12 bases between. The CDR3 region is CASSPSRASSYNEQFF. The CDR3 region has the DNA TGTGCCAGCTCACCGTCGAGGGCGAGCTCCTACAATGAGCAGTTCTTC.

The rearrangement uses TRBV6-6 and TRBJ2-4; the D call may be TRBD1 or TRBD2 (5 bases each). The germline V gene has CDR1 MNHNY and CDR2 SVGAGI (reference sequence). This CDR3 contains 16 residues. Trimming removed 0 bases from V and 7 bases from J, with 16 bases in between. The DNA of the CDR3 is TGTGCCAGCAGTTACTCAAGTGGGGGTCAGCGGAACATTCAGTACTTC. Protein product: CASSYSSGGQRNIQYF.

This clone was found a few times. The J gene is TRBJ2-1, the V gene TRBV7-9, with TRBD2 matching over 9 bases. This CDR3 has 16 amino acids. Germline loops: CDR1 SEHNR, CDR2 FQNEAQ (reference sequence). The trim removed 5 bases at V and 8 bases at J, leaving 13 bases unmatched. The CDR3 spells CASSPRTAGGPDEQFF. The CDR3 DNA follows: TGTGCCAGCAGCCCAAGAACGGCGGGGGGGCCAGATGAGCAGTTCTTC.